These T cell receptor beta chains were read from a single sample in a study of OX40 agonist ivuxolimab in advanced cancers. Only in-frame clones appear in the TCRdb table, and some are missing; sequencing was by immunoSEQ multiplex PCR. The repertoire consists of about 79,000 clones, with approximately 94% occurring once and the leading ten covering around 9.6%. Source: CD4+ or CD8+ T cells sorted from blood, taken in a trial of the OX40 agonist ivuxolimab. All receptors derive from an adult with an advanced solid tumor such as melanoma, head and neck, liver or kidney cancer. Both conserved end residues are part of each CDR3. The D gene is left open where the match is weak. Size is omitted from some rows. Given values are once, few, many or a class for expanded clones.

v_call,j_call,d_call,clone_size,cdr3_aa,cdr3_nt
TRBV5-4,TRBJ1-2,NA,NA,CASSGRDRYGYTF,TGTGCCAGCAGCGGCCGGGATCGCTATGGCTACACCTTC
TRBV7-9,TRBJ2-2,NA,NA,CASSLVDRTGELFF,TGTGCCAGCAGCTTAGTCGATCGCACCGGGGAGCTGTTTTTT
TRBV19,TRBJ2-7,TRBD1,NA,CASSRQGPSYEQYF,TGTGCCAGTAGTAGACAGGGTCCCTCCTACGAGCAGTACTTC
TRBV13,TRBJ2-5,TRBD2,NA,CASSSRLAGTSGETQYF,TGTGCCAGCAGCTCCCGACTAGCGGGGACCTCAGGAGAGACCCAGTACTTC
TRBV4-1,TRBJ2-7,TRBD2,NA,CASSQATSGYEQYF,TGCGCCAGCAGCCAAGCGACTAGCGGCTACGAGCAGTACTTC
TRBV5-6,TRBJ2-7,TRBD1,NA,CASSLGTDTYEQYF,TGTGCCAGCAGCCTAGGGACAGATACCTACGAGCAGTACTTC
TRBV7-9,TRBJ1-1,TRBD1,once,CASRRQGGSEAFF,TGTGCCAGCAGACGACAGGGAGGTTCTGAAGCTTTCTTT
TRBV6-1,TRBJ2-3,NA,NA,CASSEVQTDTQYF,TGTGCCAGCAGTGAAGTACAAACAGATACGCAGTATTTT
TRBV5-6,TRBJ2-7,NA,NA,CASSLKRAYEQYF,TGTGCCAGCAGCTTGAAACGGGCCTACGAGCAGTACTTC
TRBV5-4,TRBJ2-3,TRBD2,NA,CASSFQGGAEDTQYF,TGTGCCAGCAGCTTCCAGGGAGGGGCGGAAGATACGCAGTATTTT
TRBV7-6,TRBJ1-4,TRBD1,NA,CASSPQTGQEGEKLFF,TGTGCCAGCAGCCCCCAAACGGGACAGGAGGGGGAAAAACTGTTTTTT
TRBV5-6,TRBJ2-7,TRBD2,NA,CASSLRLAGGYEQYF,TGTGCCAGCAGCTTGAGACTAGCGGGGGGGTACGAGCAGTACTTC
TRBV7-3,TRBJ1-2,TRBD1,NA,CASSLNGQGYGYTF,TGTGCCAGCAGCTTAAACGGACAGGGGTATGGCTACACCTTC
TRBV6-5,TRBJ2-7,TRBD1,NA,CASSYRDRDLEQYF,TGTGCCAGCAGTTACCGGGACAGGGATCTCGAGCAGTACTTC
TRBV27,TRBJ1-5,NA,NA,CASSSLPRGGAWQPQHF,TGTGCCAGCAGTTCCCTTCCCCGAGGGGGGGCCTGGCAGCCCCAGCATTTT
TRBV5-6,TRBJ2-7,NA,NA,CASSYQQGRDEQYF,TGTGCCAGCAGCTATCAACAGGGACGGGACGAGCAGTACTTC
TRBV4-2,TRBJ1-5,NA,once,CASSQVGGNQPQHF,TGTGCCAGCAGCCAAGTCGGGGGGAATCAGCCCCAGCATTTT
TRBV9,TRBJ2-1,NA,NA,CASSVGSGEYNEQFF,TGTGCCAGCAGCGTAGGGTCGGGAGAATACAATGAGCAGTTCTTC
TRBV7-2,TRBJ2-1,NA,NA,CASSPQYNEQFF,TGTGCCAGCAGCCCCCAGTACAATGAGCAGTTCTTC
TRBV6-6,TRBJ2-7,NA,NA,CASSLRPGNYYEQYF,TGTGCCAGCAGCCTCCGGCCCGGCAATTACTACGAGCAGTACTTC
TRBV4-3,TRBJ1-2,NA,NA,CASSQDRAGELYGYTF,TGCGCCAGCAGCCAAGATCGGGCAGGAGAGTTGTATGGCTACACCTTC
TRBV28,TRBJ2-2,NA,NA,CASSVSGSGELFF,TGTGCCAGCAGTGTCTCCGGTTCCGGGGAGCTGTTTTTT
TRBV27,TRBJ1-5,NA,NA,CASSLRGTESQPQHF,TGTGCCAGCAGTTTACGGGGTACGGAGAGTCAGCCCCAGCATTTT
TRBV9,TRBJ2-1,TRBD2,NA,CASSVGGGRGYEQFF,TGTGCCAGCAGCGTAGGGGGCGGGAGAGGTTATGAGCAGTTCTTC
TRBV27,TRBJ2-7,NA,few,CASSSSYEQYF,TGTGCCAGCAGTTCTTCCTACGAGCAGTACTTC
TRBV4-1,TRBJ1-2,NA,NA,CASSRVVGDYGYTF,TGCGCCAGCAGCCGGGTGGTCGGTGACTATGGCTACACCTTC
TRBV2,TRBJ2-1,NA,once,CASGGFLANNEQFF,TGTGCCAGCGGGGGGTTTCTAGCGAACAATGAGCAGTTCTTC
TRBV19,TRBJ1-2,NA,NA,CASSNKGGVVDYGYTF,TGTGCCAGTAGTAATAAGGGGGGAGTGGTTGACTATGGCTACACCTTC
TRBV6-6,TRBJ2-3,NA,NA,CASSYGRTDTQYF,TGTGCCAGCAGTTACGGAAGGACAGATACGCAGTATTTT
TRBV20-1,TRBJ2-5,NA,NA,CSARRGETQYF,TGCAGTGCTCGCCGAGGGGAGACCCAGTACTTC
TRBV13,TRBJ1-3,NA,few,CASSLVGQASGNTIYF,TGTGCCAGCAGCTTAGTCGGACAAGCCTCTGGAAACACCATATATTTT
TRBV5-8,TRBJ1-5,NA,NA,CASRGNQPQHF,TGTGCCAGCAGGGGTAATCAGCCCCAGCATTTT
TRBV7-3,TRBJ2-1,TRBD2,NA,CASSTPIAGGPNEQFF,TGTGCCAGCAGCACACCAATAGCGGGGGGGCCGAATGAGCAGTTCTTC
TRBV28,TRBJ2-7,NA,NA,CASSPRRGTYF,TGTGCCAGCAGTCCCCGTAGAGGAACGTACTTC
TRBV11-2,TRBJ2-7,TRBD2,NA,CASSLVLAGAPREQYF,TGTGCCAGCAGCTTAGTTCTAGCGGGGGCCCCAAGGGAGCAGTACTTC
TRBV7-2,TRBJ2-1,NA,NA,CASSQSSSSYNEQFF,TGTGCCAGCAGCCAATCGTCGAGCTCCTACAATGAGCAGTTCTTC
TRBV4-2,TRBJ2-1,TRBD2,NA,CASSQDLVGLAGDVEQFF,TGTGCCAGCAGCCAAGATCTTGTCGGACTAGCGGGAGACGTTGAGCAGTTCTTC
TRBV28,TRBJ1-5,NA,once,CASSQKLGSQPQHF,TGTGCCAGCAGCCAAAAGTTGGGCAGTCAGCCCCAGCATTTT
TRBV28,TRBJ1-5,NA,NA,CASSVGSSGNQPQHF,TGTGCCAGCAGTGTTGGGTCAAGCGGCAATCAGCCCCAGCATTTT
TRBV6-4,TRBJ2-3,TRBD1,NA,CASSEGGGTDTQYF,TGTGCCAGCAGTGAAGGGGGCGGGACAGATACGCAGTATTTT
TRBV9,TRBJ2-2,NA,NA,CASSGNGPNTGELFF,TGTGCCAGCAGCGGCAACGGGCCGAACACCGGGGAGCTGTTTTTT
TRBV6-6,TRBJ1-4,TRBD1,NA,CASSLGTDFNEKLFF,TGTGCCAGCAGTCTCGGGACAGACTTTAATGAAAAACTGTTTTTT
TRBV28,TRBJ2-1,NA,NA,CASSGQPYNEQFF,TGTGCCAGCAGCGGACAGCCGTACAATGAGCAGTTCTTC
TRBV2,TRBJ2-5,NA,NA,CASSDRQGSVTQYF,TGTGCCAGCAGTGATAGGCAGGGTTCGGTGACCCAGTACTTC
TRBV9,TRBJ2-6,TRBD1,NA,CASSVERDSIRSGANVLTF,TGTGCCAGCAGCGTAGAGAGGGACAGCATTCGCTCTGGGGCCAACGTCCTGACTTTC
TRBV30,TRBJ2-2,NA,NA,CAWSQGTIGELFF,TGTGCCTGGAGCCAGGGAACAATCGGGGAGCTGTTTTTT
TRBV4-1,TRBJ2-1,TRBD1,NA,CASSWDSYNEQFF,TGCGCCAGCAGTTGGGACAGCTACAATGAGCAGTTCTTC
TRBV4-1,TRBJ2-2,NA,once,CASSQERTALNTGELFF,TGCGCCAGCAGCCAAGAACGGACAGCCTTGAACACCGGGGAGCTGTTTTTT
TRBV18,TRBJ2-3,NA,NA,CASSPRGFEHPDTQYF,TGTGCCAGCTCACCACGGGGCTTTGAACATCCAGATACGCAGTATTTT
TRBV4-2,TRBJ1-2,NA,NA,CASSQDRRFDYGYTF,TGTGCCAGCAGCCAAGATCGGCGGTTTGACTATGGCTACACCTTC
TRBV6-5,TRBJ2-7,NA,NA,CASSYGQAISYEQYF,TGTGCCAGCAGTTACGGGCAGGCGATCTCCTACGAGCAGTACTTC
TRBV7-3,TRBJ2-6,NA,NA,CASSKGGRVLAGANVLTF,TGTGCCAGCAGCAAAGGTGGCAGGGTACTCGCTGGGGCCAACGTCCTGACTTTC
TRBV7-9,TRBJ2-1,NA,NA,CASSYSTGEQFF,TGTGCCAGCAGCTATTCTACCGGCGAGCAGTTCTTC
TRBV9,TRBJ2-7,NA,NA,CASSVHPYEQYF,TGTGCCAGCAGCGTCCATCCCTACGAGCAGTACTTC
TRBV4-3,TRBJ2-1,TRBD2,NA,CASSQRLAGVEEQFF,TGCGCCAGCAGCCAGAGACTAGCGGGAGTCGAGGAGCAGTTCTTC